Shown below are 26 T cell receptor beta chains from a single sample sequenced in a study of blood T cell repertoires in COVID-19. Data came from immunoSEQ multiplex PCR; TCRdb stores just in-frame clones and leaves some out. The sample has some 77,000 clones, around nine tenths seen once. The sequencing input was peripheral blood. Receptors originate from a man in his thirties or forties with acute or convalescent COVID-19.

The count of this clone is one. As DNA, the CDR3 is TGCGCCAGCAGCTTGGCCGGGACAGGGGGTCAGCCCCAGCATTTT. Protein: CASSLAGTGGQPQHF. This chain uses TRBV5-1 with TRBJ1-5; TRBD1 matches 11 bases. The CDR3 totals 15 residues. J lost 6 bases, V lost 0 bases, and 2 bases had no gene match. CDR1 SGHRS and CDR2 YFSETQ come from the germline V gene.

Only one count was recorded for this clone. The chain carries TRBV21-1 and TRBJ2-7; the tabulated D call, TRBD2, remains unverified against the DNA. TRBV21-1 is described as a pseudogene. There are 14 residues in the CDR3. CDR3 residues: CAINSPGGIKMQYF. The DNA for the CDR3 is TGTGCCATCAACTCTCCTGGCGGAATTAAGATGCAGTACTTC.

A remark on this clone: The junction shows a germline mismatch at one end, possibly a read error. V gene TRBV18 combines with J gene TRBJ1-1; D gene unclear. The CDR3 runs 14 residues. CDR1 KGHSH and CDR2 LQKENI come from the germline V gene. CDR3 amino acids: CASSPLEGDTEAFF. The CDR3 DNA reads as TGTGCCAGCTCGCCACTAGAGGGAGACACTGAAGCTTTCTTT. Supplemented by reference TRBV18 and TRBJ1-1, the full variable domain reads NAGVMQNPRHLVRRRGQEARLRCSPMKGHSHVYWYRQLPEEGLKFMVYLQKENIIDESGMPKERFSAEFPKEGPSILRIQQVVRGDSAAYFCASSPLEGDTEAFFGQGTRLTVV.

CDR3 sequence: CASSLRDLETQYF. Written as DNA, the CDR3 is TGTGCCAGCAGCCTCCGGGACTTGGAGACCCAGTACTTC. The V gene is TRBV3-1 (or the pseudogene TRBV3-2), the J gene TRBJ2-5; TRBD2 might be the D (6 bases). The CDR3 totals 13 residues. V was shortened by 4 bases and J by 5 bases, with 11 bases between the two germline ends. Looked up from germline, CDR1 is LGHDT and CDR2 is YNNKEL (reference sequence).

For this clone: The sample holds other DNA sequences that translate to the same CDR3. CDR3 DNA sequence: TGTGCCAGCAGCTTAGGGGGCGGCCAAGAGACCCAGTACTTC. It translates to CASSLGGGQETQYF. The chain recombines TRBV7-9 with TRBJ2-5; weak D call: TRBD1 (5 bases). With 1 base removed from V and 1 base from J, the gap between germline ends came to 7 bases. CDR1 SEHNR and CDR2 FQNEAQ come from the germline V gene (reference sequence). The CDR3 runs 14 residues.

V gene TRBV6-4 combines with J gene TRBJ2-3, with TRBD2 identical over 14 bases. Germline-derived CDR1 and CDR2 are MRHNA and SNTAGT. The V gene end was trimmed by 5 bases and the J gene end by 5 bases; junction bases not matched to a gene: 12. The CDR3 runs 18 residues. CDR3 residues: CASSTTSGRADVGDTQYF. The DNA of the CDR3 is TGTGCCAGCAGTACGACTAGCGGGAGGGCCGACGTAGGAGATACGCAGTATTTT.

The chain couples TRBV4-1 to TRBJ2-1, with a tentative D call TRBD2 (6 bases). Trimming removed 1 base from V and 5 bases from J, with 15 bases in between. CDR3 length: 16 residues. Germline V gives CDR1 MGHRA, CDR2 YSYEKL. The CDR3 DNA is TGCGCCAGCAGCCAAGTGGGTCGCGGAGGGAACAATGAGCAGTTCTTC. Translating it yields CASSQVGRGGNNEQFF.

This clone was seen just once. V is TRBV7-2 and J is TRBJ1-2; a weak D match, TRBD1 (6 bases). Trimming left V 1 base short and J 6 bases short, with 15 bases between. This CDR3 contains 15 residues. The V gene's germline CDR1 is SGHTA and CDR2 FQGNSA. Here the CDR3 DNA reads TGTGCCAGCAGCTTAGAGGGTCAGGGGAGCGATGGCTACACCTTC. Encoded protein: CASSLEGQGSDGYTF.

The chain employs TRBV9 and TRBJ1-1; 8 nucleotides align to TRBD1. From germline, CDR1 is SGDLS and CDR2 YYNGEE. Germline trimming cut 0 bases from V and 5 bases from J; bases unmatched to any gene: 0. The CDR3 runs to 13 residues. DNA of the CDR3: TGTGCCAGCAGCGTAGGACAGGGGACTGAAGCTTTCTTT. Its protein is CASSVGQGTEAFF. The full variable domain, completed using reference TRBV9 and TRBJ1-1, is DSGVTQTPKHLITATGQRVTLRCSPRSGDLSVYWYQQSLDQGLQFLIQYYNGEERAKGNILERFSAQQFPDLHSELNLSSLELGDSALYFCASSVGQGTEAFFGQGTRLTVV.

The chain uses TRBV6-5 and TRBJ2-6, with unresolved D. Trimming shortened V by 6 bases and J by 4 bases, and 13 bases separated the two germline ends. The length of the CDR3 is 15 residues. Germline CDR1 and CDR2: MNHEY and SVGAGI. CDR3 in amino acids: CASRSGVFGANVLTF. CDR3 DNA sequence: TGTGCCAGCAGATCCGGAGTATTCGGGGCCAACGTCCTGACTTTC.

The rearrangement joins TRBV14 to TRBJ2-7, with a weak D call TRBD1 (6 bases). V was cut by 0 bases and J by 2 bases, with 14 bases left in between. Germline assignment: CDR1 SGHDN and CDR2 FVKESK. CDR3 length: 16 amino acids. The CDR3 sequence: CASSQDFSRGTYEQYF. The CDR3 coding sequence is TGTGCCAGCAGCCAAGACTTCTCCAGGGGTACCTACGAGCAGTACTTC.

This chain uses TRBV6-5 with TRBJ1-5; D might be TRBD1 (5 bases). Germline-derived CDR1 and CDR2 are MNHEY and SVGAGI. CDR3 length: 15 residues. The ends were cut back, 6 bases at V and 2 bases at J, with 14 bases in the middle. CDR3 region: CASSLTGHGNQPQHF. CDR3 in DNA: TGTGCCAGCAGCCTAACCGGACACGGCAATCAGCCCCAGCATTTT.

The chain combines TRBV24-1 with TRBJ2-1, with 8 bases that match TRBD2. Per germline, CDR1 KGHDR and CDR2 SFDVKD. The length of the CDR3 is 16 residues. V gave up 4 bases and J gave up 6 bases; unmatched junction bases: 10. The CDR3 nucleotides read TGTGCCACCAGTGACCTAAGGACTAGCATTCCCAATGAGCAGTTCTTC. It encodes CATSDLRTSIPNEQFF.

V and J are TRBV27 and TRBJ2-3, with 11 bases that match TRBD2. The CDR3 length is 16 residues. Germline V gene sequence: CDR1 MNHEY, CDR2 SMNVEV (reference sequence). The junction had 4 bases not matched to a gene; V was cut back by 0 bases and J by 5 bases. The CDR3 loop is CASSLSSSGGKDTQYF. The DNA for the CDR3 is TGTGCCAGCAGTTTATCGTCTAGCGGGGGGAAAGATACGCAGTATTTT.

This chain joins TRBV11-2 and TRBJ2-7, with 12 bases aligning to TRBD2. Losses at the gene ends were 0 bases for V and 4 bases for J; bases not matched to a gene: 4. CDR1 is SGHAT and CDR2 is FQNNGV in the germline V gene. The CDR3 consists of 16 residues. Here the CDR3 reads CASSLEASGRGYEQYF. For the CDR3, the DNA is TGTGCCAGCAGCTTAGAAGCTAGCGGGAGGGGATACGAGCAGTACTTC.

This chain links TRBV7-2 with TRBJ1-5; 9 bases map to TRBD1. In germline, CDR1 is SGHTA, CDR2 FQGNSA. The CDR3 consists of 16 residues. V lost 4 bases and J lost 5; bases outside the gene matches: 9. The CDR3 DNA reads as TGTGCCAGCAGCTCTCCGACAGGGGGGGTGGATCAGCCCCAGCATTTT. Amino acid sequence: CASSSPTGGVDQPQHF.

This chain uses TRBV28 with TRBJ1-4; TRBD1 might be the D (5 bases). The CDR3 is 14 residues long. Looked up from germline, CDR1 is MDHEN and CDR2 is SYDVKM. V gave up 3 bases and J gave up 8 bases, with 13 bases separating them. This CDR3 reads CASSFGTHFEKLFF. In DNA, the CDR3 is TGTGCCAGCAGTTTCGGGACTCACTTCGAAAAACTGTTTTTT.

This rearrangement joins TRBV18 to TRBJ2-3; maybe TRBD1 (5 bases). The V gene lost 5 bases and the J gene lost 5 bases, with 14 bases spanning the gap. CDR3 size: 14 residues. Germline CDR1 KGHSH, CDR2 LQKENI. CDR3 in amino acids: CASSKQVSQDTQYF. CDR3 DNA: TGTGCCAGCTCAAAACAGGTGTCCCAAGATACGCAGTATTTT.

This chain links TRBV10-2 with TRBJ2-2; tentatively, D is TRBD1 (5 bases). Trimming stripped 7 bases from V and 3 bases from J, with 12 bases between. The CDR3 spans 14 residues. The germline V gene encodes CDR1 WSHSY and CDR2 SAAADI. The CDR3 region is CASNTGAYTGELFF. The CDR3 nucleotides are TGCGCCAGCAATACAGGAGCGTACACCGGGGAGCTGTTTTTT.

CDR3 nucleotides: TGTGCCTGGAGTGGGGTTAGCGGAGCGAACACCGGGGAGCTGTTTTTT. Translation: CAWSGVSGANTGELFF. The genes are TRBV30 and TRBJ2-2; maybe TRBD2 (6 bases). In germline, CDR1 is GTSNPN, CDR2 SVGIG (reference sequence). V lost 1 base and J lost 0, with 12 bases in between. CDR3 length: 16 residues.

The chain carries TRBV28 and TRBJ1-4; 8 bases are a match to TRBD1. The germline V gene encodes CDR1 MDHEN and CDR2 SYDVKM. The CDR3 runs 15 residues. V shed 4 bases, J shed 3 bases, and the junction held 4 bases outside the gene matches. The CDR3 nucleotides read TGTGCCAGCAGTTACCGGGACAGGCCTAATGAAAAACTGTTTTTT. This sequence encodes CASSYRDRPNEKLFF.

The V call is TRBV6-5, the J call TRBJ2-7, with a weak D call TRBD1 (7 bases). The CDR3 has 14 amino acids. Trimming stripped 6 bases from V and 9 bases from J, with 21 bases between. Germline V gene lookup returns CDR1 MNHEY and CDR2 SVGAGI. CDR3 in DNA: TGTGCCAGCAGGCCCGTCGGTCAGGGGGGTGTGCAGTACTTC. Translated, it gives CASRPVGQGGVQYF.

CDR3 sequence reads: CASREPGQGATEAFF. In DNA, the CDR3 is TGTGCCAGCAGGGAGCCGGGACAGGGGGCTACTGAAGCTTTCTTT. The rearrangement joins TRBV28 to TRBJ1-1; TRBD1 matches 12 bases. The CDR3 loop spans 15 amino acids. The trim removed 6 bases at V and 5 bases at J, leaving 7 bases unmatched. Germline CDR1 and CDR2: MDHEN and SYDVKM.

This chain links TRBV5-1 with TRBJ2-2, with D uncertain. Trimming removed 2 bases from V and 5 bases from J, with 7 bases in between. CDR1 SGHRS and CDR2 YFSETQ come from the germline V gene. The CDR3 extends over 13 amino acids. The CDR3 loop reads CASSLELTGELFF. The CDR3 DNA follows: TGCGCCAGCAGCTTAGAACTGACCGGGGAGCTGTTTTTT.

The CDR3, as DNA: TGTGCCAGCCTTAAGCAGGGTGTAGCGGGAGGGCCGGGGGTTAGGGATACGCAGTATTTT. Protein: CASLKQGVAGGPGVRDTQYF. The gene calls are TRBV4-2 and TRBJ2-3; 11 positions agree with TRBD2. Germline-derived CDR1 and CDR2 are LGHNA and YNFKEQ. V shed 8 bases, J shed 6 bases, and the junction held 25 bases outside the gene matches. CDR3 length: 20 residues.

This sequence joins TRBV14 and TRBJ2-2; D gene ambiguous. Germline values: CDR1 SGHDN, CDR2 FVKESK. Deletions cut 4 bases from V and 5 bases from J, with 14 bases between. The CDR3 is 15 residues long. The CDR3 sequence is CASSPQVGRTGELFF. Here the CDR3 DNA reads TGTGCCAGCAGCCCCCAGGTGGGTCGGACCGGGGAGCTGTTTTTT.